This TCR beta chain was documented in a study of shared T cell receptors in the human thymus. CDR3 length: 16 residues. The germline V gene encodes CDR1 MDHEN and CDR2 SYDVKM. J gave up 4 bases and V 6 bases, and 12 bases lay outside the gene matches. This clone was counted a few times. Clones were read by immunoSEQ multiplex PCR, and TCRdb kept only the in-frame ones, dropping some. The data show 450,000 to 650,000 clones, 70% to 80% seen once. These data also featured in a second study, about human thymus T cells. From that second work: Healthy Finnish infants undergoing corrective surgery for congenital heart defects were used as donors. Resected material from corrective heart surgery provided the thymus tissue analysed. Both thymic and peripheral blood repertoires showed apparently biased V and J usage. The related literature has documented a marked overlap of thymic repertoires among unrelated individuals.

Material: thymocytes. The chain couples TRBV28 to TRBJ2-1; the match to TRBD1 covers 7 bases. The TCR was taken from a boy under two years old with a congenital heart defect. The CDR3 nucleotides are TGTGCCAGCAGCCGAACAGGGGTTAGCCTATACAATGAGCAGTTCTTC. Protein product: CASSRTGVSLYNEQFF. Drawing the rest from reference TRBV28 and TRBJ2-1, the complete variable domain is DVKVTQSSRYLVKRTGEKVFLECVQDMDHENMFWYRQDPGLGLRLIYFSYDVKMKEKGDIPEGYSVSREKKERFSLILESASTNQTSMYLCASSRTGVSLYNEQFFGPGTRLTVL.